This entry describes one T cell receptor beta chain. The data were taken from a study of blood T cell repertoires in COVID-19. Study overall: In each case, the material was cDNA or gDNA derived from T cells, B-cell-depleted T cells, or PBMCs.

As originally analysed: Amplifying reference gene primers gave estimates of nucleated cell counts. Profiled with immunoSEQ multiplex PCR; TCRdb holds only in-frame clones, not every one. V, J and clone size are taken as reported in that table, and D and trimming were inferred from the DNA itself. The sample consists of about 280,000 clones, approximately 91% of them appearing once. Participants came from about 24 US areas, aged about 18 to 100 years. The material sequenced was PBMCs or T cells enriched from blood (not recorded which). This clonotype was obtained from a woman in her 30s who had recovered from COVID-19.

CDR3 amino acids: CSVERESTDTQYF. The CDR3 bases are TGCAGCGTTGAGCGGGAGAGCACAGATACGCAGTATTTT. J is TRBJ2-3 and V is TRBV29-1; 7 nucleotides match TRBD2. Germline V gene lookup returns CDR1 SQVTM and CDR2 ANQGSEA. V shed 3 bases and J 0 bases; nucleotides not matched to a gene: 0. CDR3 length equals 13 residues.